This entry lists 30 T cell receptor beta chains sequenced from one sample in a study of blood T cell repertoires in COVID-19. The table came from immunoSEQ multiplex PCR; TCRdb's copy has only in-frame clones and leaves some out. The sample includes approximately 230,000 clones, around 90% of them seen just once. Sequencing used PBMCs or T cells enriched from blood (not recorded which). Receptors were obtained from a woman aged 45-65 years with acute COVID-19.

The chain carries TRBV9 and TRBJ2-2; possibly TRBD1 for D (6 bases). With 3 bases removed from V and 1 base from J, the gap between germline ends came to 13 bases. Germline lookup yields CDR1 SGDLS and CDR2 YYNGEE. This CDR3 comprises 16 residues. The CDR3 DNA reads as TGTGCCAGCAGCGACAACCCGGGACAGAACACCGGGGAGCTGTTTTTT. Its protein product is CASSDNPGQNTGELFF. Together with reference TRBV9 and TRBJ2-2, the CDR3 gives the full variable domain: DSGVTQTPKHLITATGQRVTLRCSPRSGDLSVYWYQQSLDQGLQFLIQYYNGEERAKGNILERFSAQQFPDLHSELNLSSLELGDSALYFCASSDNPGQNTGELFFGEGSRLTVL.

The chain carries TRBV7-3 and TRBJ2-7; 9 bases align to TRBD1. Germline-derived CDR1 and CDR2 are SGHTA and FQGTGA. Losses at the gene ends were 3 bases for V and 3 bases for J; bases not matched to a gene: 3. The CDR3 has 14 amino acids. The CDR3 coding sequence is TGTGCCAGCAGCTTCGGACAGGGGTTCTACGAGCAGTACTTC. It translates to CASSFGQGFYEQYF.

The genes are TRBV28 and TRBJ1-2; TRBD1 might be the D (6 bases). Germline values: CDR1 MDHEN, CDR2 SYDVKM. This CDR3 spans 15 amino acids. V lost 1 base and J 7 bases, leaving 16 bases between the germline ends. The CDR3 reads CASSLLRALGGGYTF. DNA of the CDR3: TGTGCCAGCAGTTTATTAAGGGCCTTAGGGGGTGGCTACACCTTC.

The rearrangement links TRBV27 to TRBJ2-1; 9 bases agree with TRBD2. The CDR3 consists of 17 residues. The V gene end was trimmed by 1 base and the J gene end by 2 bases; junction bases not matched to a gene: 6. Looked up from germline, CDR1 is MNHEY and CDR2 is SMNVEV (reference sequence). CDR3 protein: CASSLLVREGPYNEQFF. The CDR3 DNA is TGTGCCAGCAGTTTATTGGTGCGGGAGGGCCCCTACAATGAGCAGTTCTTC.

The chain recombines TRBV28 with TRBJ2-5, with 11 bases matching TRBD2. The germline V gene encodes CDR1 MDHEN and CDR2 SYDVKM. V shed 6 bases, J shed 1 base, and the junction held 7 bases outside the gene matches. This CDR3 is built from 16 residues. In DNA, the CDR3 is TGTGCCAGCAGCCAAGGGCTAGCGGGAGGCCAAGAGACCCAGTACTTC. The encoded protein is CASSQGLAGGQETQYF.

This clone was recorded a few times. J is TRBJ1-2 and V is TRBV28; D gene uncertain. V was clipped by 5 bases and J by 3 bases, with 13 bases between them. Germline V lookup: CDR1 MDHEN, CDR2 SYDVKM. The CDR3 sequence is 14 residues long. The CDR3 nucleotides are TGTGCCAGCAGTGATCTAACCCAGGACTATGGCTACACCTTC. This sequence encodes CASSDLTQDYGYTF.

DNA for the CDR3: TGTGCCAGCAGTTTATCGTGGGGTTACAGGGCCGGGGAGCTGTTTTTT. Protein: CASSLSWGYRAGELFF. The chain carries TRBV27 and TRBJ2-2, with D perhaps matching TRBD1 (6 bases). Trimming removed 0 bases from V and 6 bases from J, with 14 bases in between. Germline V gene data show CDR1 as MNHEY and CDR2 as SMNVEV (reference sequence). The CDR3 runs 16 residues.

The CDR3 protein is CATSREVALNYGYTF. The CDR3, as DNA: TGTGCCACCAGCAGAGAAGTGGCTCTTAACTATGGCTACACCTTC. The chain is built from TRBV15 and TRBJ1-2; D not resolved. Germline V CDR1 and CDR2: LNHNV, YYDKDF (reference sequence). The V end lost 0 bases, the J end lost 1 base, and 9 bases lay between the germline ends. The CDR3 is 15 amino acids. The full variable domain, rest sourced from reference TRBV15 and TRBJ1-2, is DAMVIQNPRYQVTQFGKPVTLSCSQTLNHNVMYWYQQKSSQAPKLLFHYYDKDFNNEADTPDNFQSRRPNTSFCFLDIRSPGLGDTAMYLCATSREVALNYGYTFGSGTRLTVV.

The gene calls are TRBV11-2 and TRBJ1-5; D remains unclear. This CDR3 spans 13 amino acids. V lost 2 bases and J lost 3, with 5 bases in between. From germline, CDR1 is SGHAT and CDR2 FQNNGV. The CDR3 DNA reads TGTGCCAGCAGCTTACAGGCCAATCAGCCCCAGCATTTT. As protein: CASSLQANQPQHF.

The V and J genes are TRBV13 and TRBJ2-5; D remains unclear. The V end lost 1 base, the J end lost 5 bases, and 11 bases lay between the germline ends. Per germline, CDR1 PRHDT and CDR2 FYEKMQ (reference sequence). There are 14 residues in the CDR3. For the CDR3, the DNA is TGTGCCAGCAGCTTAGCCCGACTCAACGAGACCCAGTACTTC. Protein: CASSLARLNETQYF.

This chain links TRBV7-2 with TRBJ1-4; D remains ambiguous. Germline V gene lookup returns CDR1 SGHTA and CDR2 FQGNSA. Trimming stripped 4 bases from V and 2 bases from J, with 17 bases between. This CDR3 has 17 amino acids. CDR3 DNA sequence: TGTGCCAGCAGCTCCCCCCCGGGTTCAGCGACTAATGAAAAACTGTTTTTT. Protein: CASSSPPGSATNEKLFF.

This chain joins TRBV28 and TRBJ2-7, with D possibly TRBD2 on 6 matching bases. The CDR3 runs 16 residues. Germline V CDR1 and CDR2: MDHEN, SYDVKM. Trimming removed 2 bases from V and 0 bases from J, with 14 bases in between. The CDR3 bases are TGTGCCAGCAGTTTAGAGGGCGGGGCCAGCTCCTACGAGCAGTACTTC. It is translated as CASSLEGGASSYEQYF.

This chain connects TRBV5-1 to TRBJ2-6, with D possibly matching TRBD1 (5 bases). The CDR3 is 16 amino acids. V was shortened by 0 bases and J by 2 bases, with 9 bases between the two germline ends. Looked up from germline, CDR1 is SGHRS and CDR2 is YFSETQ. CDR3 residues: CASSLGAGTGANVLTF. Here the CDR3 DNA reads TGCGCCAGCAGCTTGGGCGCAGGGACTGGGGCCAACGTCCTGACTTTC.

V usage is TRBV27 and J usage is TRBJ2-5; 13 bases map to TRBD2. Trimming removed 7 bases from V and 2 bases from J; junction bases left unmatched: 4. The CDR3 extends over 15 amino acids. Per germline, CDR1 MNHEY and CDR2 SMNVEV (reference sequence). The CDR3 bases are TGTGCCAGCAAACGACTAGCGGGAGGACAAGAGACCCAGTACTTC. Encoded protein: CASKRLAGGQETQYF.

CDR3 loop: CASRPTEVSNQPQHF. The CDR3 nucleotides are TGTGCCAGCAGACCGACAGAAGTTAGCAATCAGCCCCAGCATTTT. V gene TRBV7-8 combines with J gene TRBJ1-5; TRBD1 is a possible D gene (5 bases). Germline-derived CDR1 and CDR2 are SGHVS and FQNEAQ. The V and J ends lost 6 bases and 0 bases respectively, with 12 bases between them. The CDR3 has 15 amino acids.

Regarding this clone: The sample carries other DNA sequences with the same CDR3. This chain uses TRBV19 with TRBJ1-2; TRBD1 matches at 7 bases. Germline CDR1 and CDR2: LNHDA and SQIVND (reference sequence). V shed 3 bases, J shed 2 bases, and the junction held 6 bases outside the gene matches. CDR3 length: 15 residues. This CDR3 reads CASSIRDSRNYGYTF. The CDR3 nucleotides read TGTGCCAGTAGTATCCGGGACAGTAGAAACTATGGCTACACCTTC.

The CDR3 DNA reads TGTGCCACCAAAGGGAGAACGGGCGGCTACACCTTC. It specifies CATKGRTGGYTF. The V gene is TRBV19, the J gene TRBJ1-2; D unclear. Trimming left V 10 bases short and J 8 bases short, with 17 bases between. Per the germline V gene, CDR1 is LNHDA and CDR2 is SQIVND (reference sequence). The CDR3 has 12 residues. The whole variable domain, filled in from reference TRBV19 and TRBJ1-2, reads DGGITQSPKYLFRKEGQNVTLSCEQNLNHDAMYWYRQDPGQGLRLIYYSQIVNDFQKGDIAEGYSVSREKKESFPLTVTSAQKNPTAFYLCATKGRTGGYTFGSGTRLTVV.

The chain is built from TRBV11-3 and TRBJ1-5; D gene uncertain. V lost 1 base and J 0 bases, leaving 10 bases between the germline ends. The CDR3 length is 16 residues. Germline CDR1 reads SGHNT; CDR2 reads YENEEA. The DNA for the CDR3 is TGTGCCAGCAGCTTAGGCGCAGGCGATAGCAATCAGCCCCAGCATTTT. It translates to CASSLGAGDSNQPQHF.

The genes are TRBV28 and TRBJ1-5; D remains unclear. CDR3 length equals 13 residues. CDR1 and CDR2 from the germline V gene are MDHEN and SYDVKM. V was trimmed by 2 bases and J by 7 bases, leaving 9 bases between them. The CDR3 protein is CASSLPFRQPQHF. For the CDR3, the DNA is TGTGCCAGCAGTTTACCCTTTAGACAGCCCCAGCATTTT.

This chain connects TRBV28 to TRBJ2-7; 8 nucleotides match TRBD1. CDR3 size: 12 residues. J gave up 2 bases and V 8 bases, and 2 bases lay outside the gene matches. Germline V CDR1 and CDR2: MDHEN, SYDVKM. The CDR3 DNA follows: TGTGCCAGCGGACAGGGAACCTACGAGCAGTACTTC. Protein: CASGQGTYEQYF. The variable domain in full, completed from reference TRBV28 and TRBJ2-7, reads DVKVTQSSRYLVKRTGEKVFLECVQDMDHENMFWYRQDPGLGLRLIYFSYDVKMKEKGDIPEGYSVSREKKERFSLILESASTNQTSMYLCASGQGTYEQYFGPGTRLTVT.

This clone was seen a few times. V gene TRBV27 combines with J gene TRBJ1-4, with 7 bases fitting TRBD1. Per the germline V gene, CDR1 is MNHEY and CDR2 is SMNVEV (reference sequence). The CDR3 sequence is 12 residues long. With 8 bases clipped from V and 7 bases from J, the junction kept 4 bases outside the gene matches. CDR3 sequence: CASLGDSEKLFF. CDR3 bases: TGTGCCAGCCTAGGGGACAGTGAAAAACTGTTTTTT.

This clone was counted a single time. The chain employs TRBV18 and TRBJ1-5, with D unresolved. Germline CDR1 is KGHSH and CDR2 is LQKENI. This CDR3 is built from 14 residues. V dropped 6 bases and J dropped 0 bases, with 9 bases sitting between them. The CDR3 coding sequence is TGTGCCAGCTCGTCCGGGATTAGCAATCAGCCCCAGCATTTT. The encoded protein is CASSSGISNQPQHF.

This chain joins TRBV19 and TRBJ2-2, with 12 bases fitting TRBD2. The CDR3 is made up of 16 amino acids. The germline gives CDR1 LNHDA, CDR2 SQIVND (reference sequence). J lost 5 bases, V lost 7 bases, and 8 bases had no gene match. CDR3 amino acids: CASTLLAGGGTGELFF. The DNA for the CDR3 is TGTGCCAGTACCCTACTAGCGGGAGGCGGGACCGGGGAGCTGTTTTTT.

V and J are TRBV7-2 and TRBJ1-5; 7 nucleotides match TRBD1. With V trimmed by 1 base and J by 5 bases, 5 bases remained unmatched. Germline-derived CDR1 and CDR2 are SGHTA and FQGNSA. The CDR3 has 15 amino acids. The DNA of the CDR3 is TGTGCCAGCAGCTTAGGACAGGGAGTTTATCAGCCCCAGCATTTT. Translating it yields CASSLGQGVYQPQHF. Looking up the rest from reference TRBV7-2 and TRBJ1-5 gives the full variable domain: GAGVSQSPSNKVTEKGKDVELRCDPISGHTALYWYRQSLGQGLEFLIYFQGNSAPDKSGLPSDRFSAERTGGSVSTLTIQRTQQEDSAVYLCASSLGQGVYQPQHFGDGTRLSIL.

In this sample, this clone turned up a few times. J is TRBJ2-1 and V is TRBV28; TRBD2 matches 11 bases. The CDR3 runs to 15 residues. V shed 5 bases and J 4 bases; nucleotides not matched to a gene: 4. Germline CDR1 is MDHEN and CDR2 is SYDVKM. CDR3 amino acids: CASSPSGRRYNEQFF. The CDR3 region has the DNA TGTGCCAGCAGTCCTAGCGGGAGGCGATACAATGAGCAGTTCTTC.

This clone was picked up one time. The genes are TRBV27 and TRBJ2-3; 10 positions match TRBD2. CDR1 and CDR2 (germline): MNHEY, SMNVEV (reference sequence). Trimming took 5 bases from V and 6 from J; bases not matched to a gene: 11. This CDR3 has 16 amino acids. The DNA of the CDR3 is TGTGCCAGCAGTCTACTAGCGGGGACCTTGATGGATACGCAGTATTTT. Amino acid sequence: CASSLLAGTLMDTQYF.

A few counts support this clone. The chain uses TRBV3-1 (or the pseudogene TRBV3-2) and TRBJ1-6; TRBD1 is a possible D gene (5 bases). The CDR3 runs to 17 residues. Germline V gene data show CDR1 as LGHDT and CDR2 as YNNKEL (reference sequence). The ends were cut back, 0 bases at V and 0 bases at J, with 9 bases in the middle. The CDR3 region has the DNA TGTGCCAGCAGCCAAGATAGGGGTGTCTCCTATAATTCACCCCTCCACTTT. Amino acid sequence: CASSQDRGVSYNSPLHF.

The chain joins TRBV10-3 to TRBJ2-7; D might be TRBD2 (7 bases). The CDR3 covers 15 residues. The V gene lost 6 bases and the J gene lost 5 bases, with 20 bases spanning the gap. Per the germline V gene, CDR1 is ENHRY and CDR2 is SYGVKD. This CDR3 reads CAIRDLGGAFDEQYF. The CDR3 DNA reads as TGTGCCATCAGGGACTTAGGGGGGGCCTTCGACGAGCAGTACTTC.

The CDR3 region has the DNA TGTGCCAGCAGCTTATCGGTCTACGAGCAGTACTTC. Encoded protein: CASSLSVYEQYF. The chain has TRBV5-5 and TRBJ2-7; D uncertain. CDR3 size: 12 residues. Germline CDR1 is SGHKS and CDR2 is YYEKEE (reference sequence). The ends were cut back, 2 bases at V and 3 bases at J, with 6 bases in the middle.

J is TRBJ2-2 and V is TRBV6-1; TRBD2 matches 7 bases. This CDR3 has 15 amino acids. The J segment lost 6 bases and the V segment lost 6 bases, leaving 10 bases of the junction unmatched. The germline CDR1 and CDR2 sequences are MNHNS and SASEGT. The CDR3 bases are TGTGCCAGCAGGGGATTCGGGGGGTTCGCCGGGGAGCTGTTTTTT. Its protein product is CASRGFGGFAGELFF.